This TCR beta chain was recovered during a study of beta chain features in type 1 diabetes. The V gene lost 3 bases and the J gene lost 1 base, with 11 bases spanning the gap. This CDR3 comprises 15 residues. Germline CDR1 is SEHNR and CDR2 is FQNEAQ (reference sequence). Since all of the isolated RNA was reverse transcribed, expressed TCRB transcripts were what got sequenced. The protocol was immunoSEQ multiplex PCR, while the TCRdb copy is restricted to in-frame clones and leaves out a portion. The sample shows 500,000 to 650,000 clones, about an eighth of them seen only once. Concerning this clone: Its antigen is still unknown.

Purity of each sorted population was above 95%. Study-level findings and limits: Moderate yet significant TCRB CDR3 shortening was seen in Type 1 diabetes patients in all four CD4+ subsets. Cells with high TCR expression could be over-represented by cDNA sequencing.

Sequencing used naive CD4+ T cells from blood. The chain has TRBV7-9 and TRBJ2-3; D possibly corresponds to TRBD2 (6 bases). This TCR was recovered from a man aged 30-40 years with type 1 diabetes. The chain's CDR3 is CASSFGRGGTDTQYF. The CDR3 region has the DNA TGTGCCAGCAGCTTCGGGCGGGGAGGCACAGATACGCAGTATTTT.